This TCR beta chain was sequenced for a study of shared clonotypes between healthy human individuals. The length of the CDR3 is 14 residues. J lost 8 bases, V lost 6 bases, and 11 bases had no gene match. Germline V CDR1 and CDR2: SGHTS, YDEGEE. The table came from immunoSEQ multiplex PCR; TCRdb's copy has only in-frame clones and leaves some out. The repertoire holds around 2.5 million clones, roughly 93% seen once, with approximately 0.36% in the top ten. This receptor was taken from a man between 18 and 29 years old in good health. Some clones in this sample may be carry-over from other donors' samples. Sequencing was carried out using naive CD4+ T cells from PBMCs. Noted subset: CD45RA+ positively selected. This chain connects TRBV5-8 to TRBJ1-2, with 9 bases that match TRBD1. CDR3 DNA sequence: TGTGCCAGCACCCGTACAGGGGGCGCGGGAGGCTACACCTTC. It is translated as CASTRTGGAGGYTF.